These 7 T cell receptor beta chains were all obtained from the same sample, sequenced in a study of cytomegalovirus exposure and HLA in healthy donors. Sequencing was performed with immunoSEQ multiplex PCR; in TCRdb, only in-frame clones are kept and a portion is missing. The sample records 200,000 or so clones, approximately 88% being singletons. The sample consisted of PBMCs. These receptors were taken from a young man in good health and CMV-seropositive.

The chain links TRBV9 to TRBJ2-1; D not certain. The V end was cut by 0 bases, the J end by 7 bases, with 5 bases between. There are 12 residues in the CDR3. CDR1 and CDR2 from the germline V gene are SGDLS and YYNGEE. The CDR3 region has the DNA TGTGCCAGCAGCGTAGCTGAGAATGAGCAGTTCTTC. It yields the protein CASSVAENEQFF.

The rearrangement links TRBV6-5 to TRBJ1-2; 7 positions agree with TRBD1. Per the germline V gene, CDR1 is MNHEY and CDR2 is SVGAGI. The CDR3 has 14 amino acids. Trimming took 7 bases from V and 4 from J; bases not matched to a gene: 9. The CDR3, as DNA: TGTGCCAGCAACAGGGGACCCCTGGGCTATGGCTACACCTTC. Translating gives CASNRGPLGYGYTF.

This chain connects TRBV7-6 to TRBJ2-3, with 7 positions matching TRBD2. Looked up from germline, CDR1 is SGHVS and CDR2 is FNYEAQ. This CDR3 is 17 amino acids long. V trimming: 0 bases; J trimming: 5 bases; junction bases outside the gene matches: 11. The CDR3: CASSLAPVSLAEDTQYF. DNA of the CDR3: TGTGCCAGCAGCTTAGCGCCAGTTAGTCTAGCGGAAGATACGCAGTATTTT. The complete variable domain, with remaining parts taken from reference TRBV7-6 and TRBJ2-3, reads GAGVSQSPRYKVTKRGQDVALRCDPISGHVSLYWYRQALGQGPEFLTYFNYEAQQDKSGLPNDRFSAERPEGSISTLTIQRTEQRDSAMYRCASSLAPVSLAEDTQYFGPGTRLTVL.

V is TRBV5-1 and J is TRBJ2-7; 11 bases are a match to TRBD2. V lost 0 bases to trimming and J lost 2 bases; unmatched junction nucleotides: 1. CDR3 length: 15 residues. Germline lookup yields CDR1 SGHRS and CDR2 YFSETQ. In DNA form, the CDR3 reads TGCGCCAGCAGCTTGGGGACTAGCGGGCCCTACGAGCAGTACTTC. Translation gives CASSLGTSGPYEQYF. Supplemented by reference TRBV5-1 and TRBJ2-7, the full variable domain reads KAGVTQTPRYLIKTRGQQVTLSCSPISGHRSVSWYQQTPGQGLQFLFEYFSETQRNKGNFPGRFSGRQFSNSRSEMNVSTLELGDSALYLCASSLGTSGPYEQYFGPGTRLTVT.

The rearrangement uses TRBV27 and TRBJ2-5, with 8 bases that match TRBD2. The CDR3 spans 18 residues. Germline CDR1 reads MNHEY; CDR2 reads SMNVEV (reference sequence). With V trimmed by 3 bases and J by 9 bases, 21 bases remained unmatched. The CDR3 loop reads CASSLAGGAGATKRAQYF. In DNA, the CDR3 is TGTGCCAGCAGTTTGGCGGGGGGCGCAGGAGCCACCAAGAGGGCCCAGTACTTC.

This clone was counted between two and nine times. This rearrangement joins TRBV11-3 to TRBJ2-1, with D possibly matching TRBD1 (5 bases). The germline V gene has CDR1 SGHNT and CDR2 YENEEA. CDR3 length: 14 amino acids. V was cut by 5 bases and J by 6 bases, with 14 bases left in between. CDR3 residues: CASSRGDRFNEQFF. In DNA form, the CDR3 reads TGTGCCAGCAGCCGAGGAGACAGATTCAATGAGCAGTTCTTC.

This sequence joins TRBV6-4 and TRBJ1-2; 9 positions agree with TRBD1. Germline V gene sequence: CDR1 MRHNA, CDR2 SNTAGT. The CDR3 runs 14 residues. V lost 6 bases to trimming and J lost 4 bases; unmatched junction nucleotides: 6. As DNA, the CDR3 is TGTGCCAGCAGGGATACAGGGGGCATCTATGGCTACACCTTC. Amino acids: CASRDTGGIYGYTF.